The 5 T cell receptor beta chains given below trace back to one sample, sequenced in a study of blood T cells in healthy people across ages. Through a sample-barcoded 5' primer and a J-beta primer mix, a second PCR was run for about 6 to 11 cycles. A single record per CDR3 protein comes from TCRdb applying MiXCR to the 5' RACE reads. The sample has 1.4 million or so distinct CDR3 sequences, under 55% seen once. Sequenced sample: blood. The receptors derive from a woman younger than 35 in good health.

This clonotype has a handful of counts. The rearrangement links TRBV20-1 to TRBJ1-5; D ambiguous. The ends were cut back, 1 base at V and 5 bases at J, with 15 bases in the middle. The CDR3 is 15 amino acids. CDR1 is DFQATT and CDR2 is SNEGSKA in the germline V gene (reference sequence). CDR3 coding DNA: TGCAGTGCTAGAGTTGGAGGGTTGAGCGATCAGCCCCAGCATTTT. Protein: CSARVGGLSDQPQHF.

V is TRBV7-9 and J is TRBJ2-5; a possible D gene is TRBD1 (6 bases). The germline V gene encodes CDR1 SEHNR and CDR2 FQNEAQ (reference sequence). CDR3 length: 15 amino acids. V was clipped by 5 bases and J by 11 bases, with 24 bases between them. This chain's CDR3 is CASSAQSQGFRKQYF. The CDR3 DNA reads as TGTGCCAGCAGCGCCCAATCCCAGGGGTTTCGTAAGCAGTACTTC.

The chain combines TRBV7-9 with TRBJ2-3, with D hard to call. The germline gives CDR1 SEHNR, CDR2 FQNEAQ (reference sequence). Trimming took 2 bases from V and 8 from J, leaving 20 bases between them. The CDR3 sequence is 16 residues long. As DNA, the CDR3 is TGTGCCAGCAGCTTATTACGGCAGGTTGTCGCAGCTACGCAGTATTTT. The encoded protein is CASSLLRQVVAATQYF.

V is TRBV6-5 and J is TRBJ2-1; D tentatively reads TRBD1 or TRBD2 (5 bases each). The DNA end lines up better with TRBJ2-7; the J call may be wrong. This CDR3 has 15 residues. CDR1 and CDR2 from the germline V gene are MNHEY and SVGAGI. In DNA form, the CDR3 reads TGTGCCAGCAGCTCCGGGACCTCAAACTACAATGAGCAGTACTTC. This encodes CASSSGTSNYNEQYF.

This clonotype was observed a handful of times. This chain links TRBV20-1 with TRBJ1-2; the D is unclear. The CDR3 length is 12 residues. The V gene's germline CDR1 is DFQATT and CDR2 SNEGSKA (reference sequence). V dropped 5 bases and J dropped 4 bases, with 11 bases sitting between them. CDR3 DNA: TGCAGTGCTCGACGTCGCACCTATGGCTACACCTTC. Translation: CSARRRTYGYTF.